This T cell receptor (beta chain) was retrieved from a study of OX40 agonist ivuxolimab in advanced cancers. The method was immunoSEQ multiplex PCR; TCRdb's version includes in-frame clones alone and lacks a portion of them. The sample has fewer than 85,000 clones; roughly 80% are singletons. V shed 4 bases and J 0 bases; nucleotides not matched to a gene: 7. This CDR3 has 16 residues. Germline assignment: CDR1 SGHNT and CDR2 YYREEE (reference sequence). The rearrangement links TRBV5-4 to TRBJ2-1; 7 bases agree with TRBD1. This receptor was identified in an adult with an advanced solid tumor such as melanoma, head and neck, liver or kidney cancer. The sequences come from CD4+ or CD8+ T cells sorted from blood, collected in a trial of the OX40 agonist ivuxolimab. CDR3 coding DNA: TGTGCCAGCAGCACCCGGGACAGCAGCTCCTACAATGAGCAGTTCTTC. Residues: CASSTRDSSSYNEQFF.